Sequencing of this T cell receptor (beta chain) was carried out in a study of T cells after yellow fever vaccination. Findings of the study overall: The secondary response was weaker, and its peak arrived faster, on day 5 versus 15. The bulk population could contribute abundant contaminating clonotypes to FACS-sorted repertoires. At 95% to 96% for CD4 and about 88% for CD8, most primary-vaccination clones showed up again after the booster.

The TCR cDNA carried a universal primer site and UMIs from 5'RACE template switching. TCRdb called the 5' RACE reads again in MiXCR, with one record for every CDR3 protein. The table lists some 560,000 distinct CDR3 sequences, 15% to 20% of them singletons. Comment on this clonotype: What it binds is unknown. This may be a read error: a much more frequent sequence differs by one nucleotide.

The CDR3 consists of 18 residues. The TCR originated in a man between 25 and 39 years old who received the YFV17D yellow fever vaccine. The sample in question was PBMCs, obtained 15 days after the yellow fever booster vaccination. The V and J genes are TRBV12-3 or TRBV12-4 and TRBJ2-2; 10 bases are a match to TRBD2. This chain's CDR3 is CAISFQSGGAAITGELFF. CDR3 bases: TGTGCCATCAGTTTCCAAAGCGGGGGGGCTGCGATTACCGGGGAGCTGTTTTTT.